This entry concerns a single T cell receptor (beta chain). The antigen it binds to is not known. The sample holds no much larger clone one base away, and base qualities are not on file. The CDR3 covers 14 residues, taking in both the cysteine and the phenylalanine. Just the 42-base CDR3 DNA is kept, in frame starting at base 1. Via the germline V gene (reference sequence), CDR1 is GTSNPN and CDR2 SVGIG. V is reduced by 4 bases and J by 0 bases, leaving a spacing of 12 bases between them. This sample stems from a study of technical replicates of blood from a handful of donors (TCRdb year 2017). Libraries were prepared through the immunoSEQ multiplex PCR assay. TCRdb limited this immuneACCESS table to in-frame rearrangements with V and J called. A share of clones is missing; checked studies link under half to unresolved V genes, and the rest is unexplained. The sample records tens of thousands of clones, 92% of which are singletons. Clones ranked in the top ten supply 4.3% of the sample.

The V gene is TRBV30 and the J gene is TRBJ1-1; the D gene is unclear. This sequence was found in a human donor in good health. Some clones in this sample may be carry-over from other donors' samples. The sequencing sample was made of PBMCs. Here the CDR3 is given as CAWTLDGMNTEAFF. The DNA sequence is as follows: TGTGCCTGGACCCTAGACGGAATGAACACTGAAGCTTTCTTT.